This T cell receptor beta chain was sequenced in a study of blood T cell repertoires in COVID-19 (dated by TCRdb to 2018 to 2020). For the wider study: The collaborator samples originated in the United States, Italy and Spain and spanned the acute and convalescent phases of COVID-19. The prospective study material was composed of cDNA or gDNA derived from T cells, B-cell-depleted T cells, or PBMCs. Subjects who had been exposed to COVID-19, were actively infected with it, or had recovered from it provided the deeply sampled blood TCRbeta repertoires that made up the dataset. The repertoires were made available in a free public database intended to serve as a resource for research on the immune response to SARS-CoV-2. Samples were obtained from the ongoing ImmuneRACE study (first 160 participants) and from 1,254 subjects provided by 6 global collaborators. Sample metadata almost always included a de-identified subject ID, COVID-19 status, age in years and sex. Where HLA class I and class II types were available, the types were taken from metadata supplied by the sample provider, not from assay-based typing.

Overall study results and their limits: The quantity of clinical and demographic metadata differed by source and by participant and was supplied without curation.

TCRbeta CDR3 regions were amplified from genomic DNA by means of the immunoSEQ Assay, a bias-controlled multiplex PCR. The authors processed their data as follows. Within the assay, amplification of reference gene primers was used to estimate how many nucleated cells each sample contained. To quantify the absolute abundance of each unique TCRbeta CDR3 rearrangement, sequence reads were collapsed and filtered. For each sample, productive Simpson clonality was calculated as the square root of Simpson's diversity index over productive rearrangements. This immuneACCESS table, as held by TCRdb, lists in-frame sequences with V and J called but not all clones. Of the missing ones, under half trace to an unresolved V gene in checked studies; the others have no known cause. For V, J and clone size, that table is used; D and trimming come from the DNA. The sample records 200,000 to 250,000 clones, about 83% of which are singletons. Approximately 2% of the sample belongs to the ten largest clones.

Another Seattle source contributed samples from volunteer blood donors who had recovered from COVID-19. Collaborating institutions collected whole blood in K2EDTA tubes following their own protocols. Collaborator samples were shipped for TCRbeta analysis as frozen whole blood, isolated PBMCs, or DNA extracted from either sample type. The CDR3 numbers 13 residues from cysteine through phenylalanine. Just the 39-base CDR3 DNA is kept, in frame starting at base 1. CDR1 and CDR2, looked up from the germline V gene, are MRHNA and SNTAGT. Turning to this clone: Its binding antigen is unknown. Compared with germline, one end of the junction differs, possibly owing to a read error.

The sequence was collected from a man aged 25-45 years who had recovered from COVID-19. Sequences were obtained from peripheral blood. The V and J segments used are TRBV6-4 and TRBJ1-6; confidence is insufficient to name the D gene. The bases read TGTGCCAGCAGTGACGATGGCCGTTCAGCCCTCCACTTT. It translates as CASSDDGRSALHF.